This T cell receptor beta chain derives from a study of cytomegalovirus exposure and HLA in healthy donors. This clone was detected once. J lost 7 bases, V lost 0 bases, and 3 bases had no gene match. CDR1 and CDR2 (germline): SGHRS, YFSETQ. This CDR3 has 15 residues. Researchers ran the PCR with 60 Vbeta and 13 Jbeta primers. Profiling relied on immunoSEQ multiplex PCR, and the TCRdb table lists in-frame clones only, not all of them. The repertoire holds approximately 180,000 clones, with approximately 78% as singletons. The chain joins TRBV5-1 to TRBJ1-4; 10 positions match TRBD1. This clonotype was obtained from a woman aged 50 to 60 in good health and CMV-seropositive. Sequencing was carried out using PBMCs. Here the CDR3 reads CASSLARTGGEKLFF. As DNA, the CDR3 is TGCGCCAGCAGCTTGGCCCGGACAGGGGGTGAAAAACTGTTTTTT. The variable domain in full, with the rest retrieved from reference TRBV5-1 and TRBJ1-4, is KAGVTQTPRYLIKTRGQQVTLSCSPISGHRSVSWYQQTPGQGLQFLFEYFSETQRNKGNFPGRFSGRQFSNSRSEMNVSTLELGDSALYLCASSLARTGGEKLFFGSGTQLSVL.